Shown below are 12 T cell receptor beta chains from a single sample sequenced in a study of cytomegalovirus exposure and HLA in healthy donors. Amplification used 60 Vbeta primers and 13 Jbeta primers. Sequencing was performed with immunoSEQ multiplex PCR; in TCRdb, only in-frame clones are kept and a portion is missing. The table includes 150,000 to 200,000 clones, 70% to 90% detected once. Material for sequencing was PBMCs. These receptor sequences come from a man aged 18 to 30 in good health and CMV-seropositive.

CDR3 nucleotides: TGTGCCAGCTCACCATCTTTCGGGAGGGCTGAAAAACTGTTTTTT. The encoded protein is CASSPSFGRAEKLFF. The gene calls are TRBV18 and TRBJ1-4; D gene uncertain. Trimming took off 2 bases at V and 7 bases at J, with 14 bases between the two ends. The CDR3 covers 15 residues. Germline values: CDR1 KGHSH, CDR2 LQKENI.

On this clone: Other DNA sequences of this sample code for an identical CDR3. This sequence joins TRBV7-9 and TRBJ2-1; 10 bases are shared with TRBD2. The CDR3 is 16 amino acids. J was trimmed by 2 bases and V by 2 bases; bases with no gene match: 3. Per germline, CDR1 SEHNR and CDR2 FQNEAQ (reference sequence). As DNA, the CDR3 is TGTGCCAGCAGCTTATCCCTAGCGGGGGCCTACAATGAGCAGTTCTTC. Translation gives CASSLSLAGAYNEQFF.

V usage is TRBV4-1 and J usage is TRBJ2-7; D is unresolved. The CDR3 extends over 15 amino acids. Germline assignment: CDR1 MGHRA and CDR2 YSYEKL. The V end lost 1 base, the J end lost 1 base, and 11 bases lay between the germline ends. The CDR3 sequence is CASSQGLGVSYEQYF. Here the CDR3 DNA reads TGCGCCAGCAGCCAAGGTCTAGGAGTGTCCTACGAGCAGTACTTC.

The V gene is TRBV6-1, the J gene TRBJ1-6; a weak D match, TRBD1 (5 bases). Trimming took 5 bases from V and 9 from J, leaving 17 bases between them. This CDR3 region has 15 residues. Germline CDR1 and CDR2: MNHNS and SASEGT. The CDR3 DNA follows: TGTGCCAGCAGTAATACGGAGGGGCGGAGTTCACCCCTCCACTTT. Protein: CASSNTEGRSSPLHF.

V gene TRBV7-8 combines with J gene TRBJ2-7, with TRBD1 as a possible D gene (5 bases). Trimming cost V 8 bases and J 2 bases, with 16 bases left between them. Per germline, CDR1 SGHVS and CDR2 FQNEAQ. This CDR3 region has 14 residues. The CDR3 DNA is TGTGCCAGCTCTGGGGCCGGGTCTACCTACGAGCAGTACTTC. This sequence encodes CASSGAGSTYEQYF.

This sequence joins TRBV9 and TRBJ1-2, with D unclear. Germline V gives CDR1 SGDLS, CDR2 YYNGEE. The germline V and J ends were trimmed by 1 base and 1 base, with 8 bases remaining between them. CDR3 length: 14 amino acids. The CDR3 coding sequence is TGTGCCAGCAGCGTATCTGGGAGTAACTATGGCTACACCTTC. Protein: CASSVSGSNYGYTF.

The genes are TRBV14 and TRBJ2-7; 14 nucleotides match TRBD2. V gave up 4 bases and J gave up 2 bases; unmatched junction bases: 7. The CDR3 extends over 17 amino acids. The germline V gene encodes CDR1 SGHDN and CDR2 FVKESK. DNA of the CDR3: TGTGCCAGCAGCCGGACTAGCGGGGGGAGTAGGCCCTACGAGCAGTACTTC. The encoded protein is CASSRTSGGSRPYEQYF. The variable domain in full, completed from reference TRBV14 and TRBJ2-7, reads EAGVTQFPSHSVIEKGQTVTLRCDPISGHDNLYWYRRVMGKEIKFLLHFVKESKQDESGMPNNRFLAERTGGTYSTLKVQPAELEDSGVYFCASSRTSGGSRPYEQYFGPGTRLTVT.

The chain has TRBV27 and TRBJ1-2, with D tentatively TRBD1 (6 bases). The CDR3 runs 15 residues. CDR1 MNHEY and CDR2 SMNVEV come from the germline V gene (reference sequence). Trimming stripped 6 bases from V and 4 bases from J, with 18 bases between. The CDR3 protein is CASSRYGGAGYGYTF. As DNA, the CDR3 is TGTGCCAGCAGCCGCTATGGGGGGGCAGGCTATGGCTACACCTTC.

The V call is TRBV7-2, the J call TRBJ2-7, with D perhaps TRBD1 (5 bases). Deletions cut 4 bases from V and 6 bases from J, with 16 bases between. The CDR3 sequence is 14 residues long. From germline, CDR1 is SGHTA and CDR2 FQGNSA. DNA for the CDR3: TGTGCCAGCAGCTCCCGGACAAGTTACAGCGAGCAGTACTTC. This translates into CASSSRTSYSEQYF.

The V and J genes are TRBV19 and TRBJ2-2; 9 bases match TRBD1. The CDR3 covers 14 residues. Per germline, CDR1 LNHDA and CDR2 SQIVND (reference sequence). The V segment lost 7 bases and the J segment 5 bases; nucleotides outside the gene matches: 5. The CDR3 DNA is TGTGCCAGTATTAGGACAGGGGCTACCGGGGAGCTGTTTTTT. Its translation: CASIRTGATGELFF.

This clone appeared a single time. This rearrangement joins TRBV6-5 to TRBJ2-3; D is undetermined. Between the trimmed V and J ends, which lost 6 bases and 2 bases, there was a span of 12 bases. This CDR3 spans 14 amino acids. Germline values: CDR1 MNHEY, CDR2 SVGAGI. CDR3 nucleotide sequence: TGTGCCAGCAGGCAAGGAGAGTACACAGATACGCAGTATTTT. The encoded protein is CASRQGEYTDTQYF.

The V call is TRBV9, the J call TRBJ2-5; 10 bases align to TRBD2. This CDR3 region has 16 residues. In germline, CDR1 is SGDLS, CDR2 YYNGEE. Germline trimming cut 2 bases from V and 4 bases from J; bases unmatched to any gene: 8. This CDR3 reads CASSVGAGGEGETQYF. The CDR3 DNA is TGTGCCAGCAGCGTGGGAGCGGGGGGGGAAGGAGAGACCCAGTACTTC.